This is a list of T cell receptor beta chains from one sample in a study of cytomegalovirus exposure and HLA in healthy donors. The repertoire was sequenced with immunoSEQ multiplex PCR; TCRdb's copy has only in-frame clones and lacks some. Of under 200,000 clones listed, roughly 70% were seen once; the top ten hold approximately 2.5%. Material for sequencing was PBMCs. These receptors were taken from a woman younger than 45 in good health and CMV-seronegative. Both conserved end residues are part of each CDR3. D genes are given only for firm matches. A clone size is listed for some rows: how often the clone was seen (once, few, many), or a class if it is expanded.

j_call | d_call | v_call | clone_size | cdr3_nt | cdr3_aa
TRBJ2-2 | . | TRBV7-3 | . | TGTGCCAGCAGCAGTAGCGGATCCACCGGGGAGCTGTTTTTT | CASSSSGSTGELFF
TRBJ2-1 | . | TRBV9 | . | TGTGCCAGCAGCCTTTCAGCGTACAATGAGCAGTTCTTC | CASSLSAYNEQFF
TRBJ1-5 | . | TRBV7-9 | . | TGTGCCAGCAGCTTAAACACCGGGGGGCCAGAGCCCCAGCATTTT | CASSLNTGGPEPQHF
TRBJ2-4 | TRBD1 | TRBV5-4 | few | TGTGCCAGCAGCCCACGAAGGGACAGGGGAGCTGACATTCAGTACTTC | CASSPRRDRGADIQYF
TRBJ1-4 | . | TRBV5-6 | few | TGTGCCAGCAGCCGACAGACCTACGGTGAAAAACTGTTTTTT | CASSRQTYGEKLFF
TRBJ2-5 | . | TRBV4-1 | . | TGCGCCAGCAGCCAGCCGGGAAGAGTAGAAGAGACCCAGTACTTC | CASSQPGRVEETQYF
TRBJ2-1 | . | TRBV11-3 | . | TGTGCCAGCAGCCCCTATCGCTCCTACAATGAGCAGTTCTTC | CASSPYRSYNEQFF
TRBJ2-7 | . | TRBV10-3 | . | TGTGCCACCACAGCGGGGACAACCTACGAGCAGTACTTC | CATTAGTTYEQYF
TRBJ2-5 | TRBD2 | TRBV4-3 | . | TGCGCCAGCAGCCAAGGGGGGAAGACTAGCGGGGGTGGAGAGACCCAGTACTTC | CASSQGGKTSGGGETQYF
TRBJ1-5 | . | TRBV19 | few | TGTGCCAGTGGGGGGGTGGGAGGCAATCAGCCCCAGCATTTT | CASGGVGGNQPQHF
TRBJ2-5 | TRBD1 | TRBV4-3 | . | TGCGCCAGCAGCCATTCACAGGGGGTCGGGGAGACCCAGTACTTC | CASSHSQGVGETQYF
TRBJ1-5 | . | TRBV15 | . | TGTGCCACCAGCAGAGATATTGGCAGAAATCAGCCCCAGCATTTT | CATSRDIGRNQPQHF
TRBJ1-1 | . | TRBV11-2 | once | TGTGCCAGCAGCTTAGTACGGGATAGGGAAGCTTTCTTT | CASSLVRDREAFF
TRBJ1-5 | . | TRBV6-1 | few | TGTGCCAGCAGTGTCACAGGGAATAGCAATCAGCCCCAGCATTTT | CASSVTGNSNQPQHF
TRBJ2-5 | TRBD1 | TRBV19 | . | TGTGCCAGTAGTCGGCCAGGGGGCTACCAAGAGACCCAGTACTTC | CASSRPGGYQETQYF
TRBJ2-3 | TRBD2 | TRBV7-2 | . | TGTGCCAGCAGCTTAGTCAGCGGGGTCACAGATACGCAGTATTTT | CASSLVSGVTDTQYF
TRBJ1-1 | . | TRBV7-3 | . | TGTGCCAGCAGCTTATGGGAGGGGGCTGAAGCTTTCTTT | CASSLWEGAEAFF
TRBJ2-2 | . | TRBV7-6 | . | TGTGCCAGCAGCTTTCCAAATACAGGGGGGGATGGACGCGGGGCGCTGTTTTTT | CASSFPNTGGDGRGALFF
TRBJ1-5 | . | TRBV6-5 | once | TGTGCCAGCAGTTACTCACGGGTTCACCAGCCCCAGCATTTT | CASSYSRVHQPQHF
TRBJ2-5 | . | TRBV10-3 | . | TGTGCCATCAGTGACGTCCAGGGAGGTAGAGAGACCCAGTACTTC | CAISDVQGGRETQYF
TRBJ2-3 | . | TRBV4-2 | . | TGTGCCAGCAGCCAAGCCCTTGCGGAGGATACGCAGTATTTT | CASSQALAEDTQYF
TRBJ1-6 | . | TRBV5-1 | . | TGCGCCAGCAGCTTGGCCGACGGGAATTCACCCCTCCACTTT | CASSLADGNSPLHF
TRBJ1-5 | . | TRBV15 | . | TGTGCCACCAGCAGTGTACCCAGAAGTCAGCCCCAGCATTTT | CATSSVPRSQPQHF
TRBJ2-7 | . | TRBV7-8 | . | TGTGCCAGCAGCTTAGTGAGCTCCTACGAGCAGTACTTC | CASSLVSSYEQYF